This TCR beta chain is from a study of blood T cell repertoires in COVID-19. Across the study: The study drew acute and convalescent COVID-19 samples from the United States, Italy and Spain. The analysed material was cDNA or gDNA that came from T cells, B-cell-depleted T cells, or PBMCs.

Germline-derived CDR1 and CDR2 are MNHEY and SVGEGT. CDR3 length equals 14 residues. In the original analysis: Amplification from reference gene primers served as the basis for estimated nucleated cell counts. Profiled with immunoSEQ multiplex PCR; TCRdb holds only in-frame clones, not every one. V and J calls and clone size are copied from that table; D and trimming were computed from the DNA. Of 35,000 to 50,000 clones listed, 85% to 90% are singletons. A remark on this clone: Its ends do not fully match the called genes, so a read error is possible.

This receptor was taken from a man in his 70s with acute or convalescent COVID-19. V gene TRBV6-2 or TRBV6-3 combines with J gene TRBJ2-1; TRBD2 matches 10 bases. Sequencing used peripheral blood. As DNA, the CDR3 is TGTGCCAGCAGCCGCTCTCCCACAGCGGGGGGGACGCTCTTC. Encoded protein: CASSRSPTAGGTLF.